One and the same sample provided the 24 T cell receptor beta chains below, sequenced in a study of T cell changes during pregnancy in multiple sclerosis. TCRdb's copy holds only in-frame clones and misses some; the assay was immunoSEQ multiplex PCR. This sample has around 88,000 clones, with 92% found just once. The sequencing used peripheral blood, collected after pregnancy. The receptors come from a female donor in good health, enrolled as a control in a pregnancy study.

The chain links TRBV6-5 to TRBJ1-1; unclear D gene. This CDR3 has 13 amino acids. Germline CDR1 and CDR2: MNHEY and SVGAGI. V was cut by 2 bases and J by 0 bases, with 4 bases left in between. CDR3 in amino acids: CASSYQVNTEAFF. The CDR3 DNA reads TGTGCCAGCAGTTACCAGGTGAACACTGAAGCTTTCTTT.

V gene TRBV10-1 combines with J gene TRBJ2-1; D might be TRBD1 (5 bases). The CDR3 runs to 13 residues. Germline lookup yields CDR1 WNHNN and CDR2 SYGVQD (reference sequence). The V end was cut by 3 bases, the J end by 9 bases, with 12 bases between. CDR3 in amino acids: CASSDRVVSEQFF. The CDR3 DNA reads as TGCGCCAGCAGTGACAGGGTTGTGAGTGAGCAGTTCTTC.

CDR3 loop: CASSLYPGGGLGVNTEAFF. Written as DNA, the CDR3 is TGTGCCAGCAGTTTATACCCGGGAGGCGGGTTGGGGGTGAACACTGAAGCTTTCTTT. V usage is TRBV27 and J usage is TRBJ1-1; maybe TRBD1 (5 bases). This CDR3 is built from 19 residues. The germline V gene has CDR1 MNHEY and CDR2 SMNVEV (reference sequence). V was cut by 1 base and J by 0 bases, with 21 bases left in between.

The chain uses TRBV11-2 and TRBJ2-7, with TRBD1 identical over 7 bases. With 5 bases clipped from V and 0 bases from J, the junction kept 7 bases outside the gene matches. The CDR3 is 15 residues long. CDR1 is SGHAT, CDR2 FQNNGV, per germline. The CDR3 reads CASSPTRGPSYEQYF. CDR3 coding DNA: TGTGCCAGCAGCCCCACAAGGGGGCCCTCCTACGAGCAGTACTTC.

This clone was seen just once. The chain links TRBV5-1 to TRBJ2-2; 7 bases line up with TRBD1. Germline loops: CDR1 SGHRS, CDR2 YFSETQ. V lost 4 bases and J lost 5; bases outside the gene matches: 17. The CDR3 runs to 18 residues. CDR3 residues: CASSRLMTGSTGTGELFF. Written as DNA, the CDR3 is TGCGCCAGCAGCCGCCTAATGACAGGGTCTACAGGGACCGGGGAGCTGTTTTTT.

CDR3 bases: TGTGCCAGCAGCAAAGAAGGGGGGGCCGGGGAGCTGTTTTTT. Translating it yields CASSKEGGAGELFF. The rearrangement links TRBV21-1 to TRBJ2-2; the listed D gene, TRBD2, was not tested against the DNA. TRBV21-1 is recorded as a pseudogene. This CDR3 contains 14 residues.

Here the CDR3 DNA reads TGTGCCAGTTCTATCGGGGGGAACCACAATGAGCAGTTCTTC. As protein: CASSIGGNHNEQFF. J is TRBJ2-1 and V is TRBV6-4; 7 bases line up with TRBD2. CDR1 is MRHNA, CDR2 SNTAGT, per germline. The CDR3 is 14 residues long. V lost 9 bases to trimming and J lost 5 bases; unmatched junction nucleotides: 10.

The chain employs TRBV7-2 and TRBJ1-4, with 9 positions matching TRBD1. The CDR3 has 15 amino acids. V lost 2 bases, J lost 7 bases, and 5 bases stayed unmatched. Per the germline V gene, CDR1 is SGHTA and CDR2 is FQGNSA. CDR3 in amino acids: CASSLPGTGSEKLFF. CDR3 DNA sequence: TGTGCCAGCAGCTTACCCGGGACAGGGAGTGAAAAACTGTTTTTT.

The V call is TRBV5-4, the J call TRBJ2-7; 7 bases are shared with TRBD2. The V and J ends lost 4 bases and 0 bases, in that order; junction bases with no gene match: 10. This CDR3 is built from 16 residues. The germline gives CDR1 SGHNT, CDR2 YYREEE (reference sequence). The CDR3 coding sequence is TGTGCCAGCAGCCCTTCTAGCGGCCTAAGCTCCTACGAGCAGTACTTC. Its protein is CASSPSSGLSSYEQYF.

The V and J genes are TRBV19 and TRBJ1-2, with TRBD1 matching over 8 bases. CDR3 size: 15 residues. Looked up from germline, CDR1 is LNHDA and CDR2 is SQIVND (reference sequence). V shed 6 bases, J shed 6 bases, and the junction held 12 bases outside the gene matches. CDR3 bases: TGTGCCAGTAGCAACAGGGACAGGCCTAAGGATGGCTACACCTTC. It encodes CASSNRDRPKDGYTF.

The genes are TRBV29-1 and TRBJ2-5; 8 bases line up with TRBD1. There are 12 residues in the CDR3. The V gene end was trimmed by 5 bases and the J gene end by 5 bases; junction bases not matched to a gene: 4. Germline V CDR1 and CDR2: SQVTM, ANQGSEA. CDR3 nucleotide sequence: TGCAGCGTTCACACAGGGGGGGAGACCCAGTACTTC. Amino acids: CSVHTGGETQYF.

Written as DNA, the CDR3 is TGTGCCAGCAGTTTGACTAGTACGGATACGCAGTATTTT. Encoded protein: CASSLTSTDTQYF. This chain joins TRBV28 and TRBJ2-3; D might be TRBD2 (6 bases). The CDR3 covers 13 residues. Germline assignment: CDR1 MDHEN and CDR2 SYDVKM. Trimming removed 3 bases at V and 6 bases at J, with 10 bases between.

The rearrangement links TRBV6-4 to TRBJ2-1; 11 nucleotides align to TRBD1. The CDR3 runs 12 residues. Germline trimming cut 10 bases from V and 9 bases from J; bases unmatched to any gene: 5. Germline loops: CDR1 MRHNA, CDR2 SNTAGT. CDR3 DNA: TGTGCCACTAGGGACAGGGGGAGTGAGCAGTTCTTC. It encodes CATRDRGSEQFF.

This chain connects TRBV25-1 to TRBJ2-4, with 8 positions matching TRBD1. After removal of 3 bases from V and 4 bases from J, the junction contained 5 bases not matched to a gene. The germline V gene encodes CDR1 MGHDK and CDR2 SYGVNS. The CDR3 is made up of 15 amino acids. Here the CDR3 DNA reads TGTGCCAGCAGTGACCCGACAGGGGATAAAAACATTCAGTACTTC. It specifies CASSDPTGDKNIQYF.

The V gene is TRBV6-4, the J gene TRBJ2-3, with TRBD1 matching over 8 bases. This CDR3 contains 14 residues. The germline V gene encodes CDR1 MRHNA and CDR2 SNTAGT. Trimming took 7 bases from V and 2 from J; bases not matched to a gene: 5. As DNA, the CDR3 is TGTGCCAGCAAGGGACAGGAGGTCACAGATACGCAGTATTTT. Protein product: CASKGQEVTDTQYF.

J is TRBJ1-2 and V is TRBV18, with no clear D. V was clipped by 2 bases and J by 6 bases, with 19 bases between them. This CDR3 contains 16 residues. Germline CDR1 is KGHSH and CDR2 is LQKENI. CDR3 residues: CASSPNFGFGSDGYTF. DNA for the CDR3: TGTGCCAGCTCACCAAACTTCGGGTTTGGATCAGATGGCTACACCTTC.

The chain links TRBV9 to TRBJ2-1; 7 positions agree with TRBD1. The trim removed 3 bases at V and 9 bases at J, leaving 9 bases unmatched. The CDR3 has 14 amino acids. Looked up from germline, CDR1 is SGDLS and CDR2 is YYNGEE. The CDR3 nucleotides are TGTGCCAGCAGCGGGGGGACAGCGGCCACTGAGCAGTTCTTC. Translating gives CASSGGTAATEQFF. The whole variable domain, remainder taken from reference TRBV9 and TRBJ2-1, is DSGVTQTPKHLITATGQRVTLRCSPRSGDLSVYWYQQSLDQGLQFLIQYYNGEERAKGNILERFSAQQFPDLHSELNLSSLELGDSALYFCASSGGTAATEQFFGPGTRLTVL.

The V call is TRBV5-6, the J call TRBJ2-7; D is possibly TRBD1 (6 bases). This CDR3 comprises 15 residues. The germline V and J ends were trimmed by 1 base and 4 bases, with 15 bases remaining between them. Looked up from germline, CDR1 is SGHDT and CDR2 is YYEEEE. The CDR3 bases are TGTGCCAGCAGCTTGTTCAGTGGACAGAGATACGAGCAGTACTTC. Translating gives CASSLFSGQRYEQYF.

The CDR3 DNA reads as TGTGCCAGCAGCTCGTTCGTACGGGGGGGAGAAGAGACCCAGTACTTC. Its protein is CASSSFVRGGEETQYF. This chain uses TRBV7-2 with TRBJ2-5; 8 bases map to TRBD2. CDR1 is SGHTA and CDR2 is FQGNSA in the germline V gene. This CDR3 is 16 amino acids long. J lost 3 bases, V lost 4 bases, and 10 bases had no gene match.

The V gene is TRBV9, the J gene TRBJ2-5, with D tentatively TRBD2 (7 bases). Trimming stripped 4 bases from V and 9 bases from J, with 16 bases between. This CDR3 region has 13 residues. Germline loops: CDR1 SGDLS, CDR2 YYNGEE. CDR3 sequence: CASSKPQGRAQYF. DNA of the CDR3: TGTGCCAGCAGCAAACCGCAGGGGAGGGCCCAGTACTTC.

The CDR3 bases are TGTGCCAGCAGCCCCCAGAAGCGACTAGCGGGGAACACAGATACGCAGTATTTT. Its translation: CASSPQKRLAGNTDTQYF. The chain carries TRBV7-9 and TRBJ2-3; 11 bases fit TRBD2. Germline trimming cut 5 bases from V and 2 bases from J; bases unmatched to any gene: 12. Germline values: CDR1 SEHNR, CDR2 FQNEAQ (reference sequence). CDR3 length: 18 residues.

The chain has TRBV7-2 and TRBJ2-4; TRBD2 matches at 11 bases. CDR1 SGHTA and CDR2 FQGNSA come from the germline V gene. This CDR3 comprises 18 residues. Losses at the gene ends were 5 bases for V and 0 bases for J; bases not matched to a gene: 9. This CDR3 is CASSLGLAGDLAKNIQYF. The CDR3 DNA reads TGTGCCAGCAGCCTCGGACTAGCGGGCGATCTAGCCAAAAACATTCAGTACTTC.

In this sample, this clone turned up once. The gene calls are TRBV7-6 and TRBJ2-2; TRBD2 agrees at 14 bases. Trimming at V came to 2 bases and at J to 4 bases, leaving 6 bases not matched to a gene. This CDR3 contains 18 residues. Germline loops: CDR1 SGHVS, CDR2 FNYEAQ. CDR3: CASSLRGTSGGSTGELFF. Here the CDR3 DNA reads TGTGCCAGCAGCTTAAGGGGGACTAGCGGGGGAAGCACCGGGGAGCTGTTTTTT.

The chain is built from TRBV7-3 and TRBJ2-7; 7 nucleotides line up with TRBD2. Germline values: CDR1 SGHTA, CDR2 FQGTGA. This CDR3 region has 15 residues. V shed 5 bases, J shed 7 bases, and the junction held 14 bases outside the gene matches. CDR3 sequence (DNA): TGTGCCAGCAGCGTTACCGCGGGGAGGGGTTGGGAGCAGTACTTC. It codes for CASSVTAGRGWEQYF.